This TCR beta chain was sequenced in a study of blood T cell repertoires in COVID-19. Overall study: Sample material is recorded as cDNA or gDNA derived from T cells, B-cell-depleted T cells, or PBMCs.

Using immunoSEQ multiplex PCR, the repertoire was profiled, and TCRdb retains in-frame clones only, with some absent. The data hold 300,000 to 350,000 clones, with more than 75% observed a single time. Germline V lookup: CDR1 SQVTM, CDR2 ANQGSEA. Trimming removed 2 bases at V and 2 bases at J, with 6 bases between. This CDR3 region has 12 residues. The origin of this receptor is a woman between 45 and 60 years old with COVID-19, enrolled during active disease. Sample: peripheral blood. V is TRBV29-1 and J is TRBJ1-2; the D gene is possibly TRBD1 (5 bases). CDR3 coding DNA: TGCAGCGTTGAAAAGGGGAACTATGGCTACACCTTC. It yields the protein CSVEKGNYGYTF.